The 32 T cell receptor beta chains below come from one sample, sequenced in a study of T cells after yellow fever vaccination (dated by TCRdb to between 2018 and 2021). The protocol used for the library was 5' RACE. Sequencing was performed on an Illumina NovaSeq 6000. TCRdb reran the public reads through fastp at Q25 and MiXCR, keeping productive beta chains. When rows share a CDR3 protein, they turn into one entry using the most common DNA and genes. In this sample the table shows hundreds of thousands of distinct CDR3 sequences, roughly an eighth of which occur a single time. The ten largest make up about 3% of the sample. In light of the paper, this sample's treatment or condition label describes: live attenuated yellow fever vaccine strain. Specimen: CD4+ T cells sorted from PBMCs, collected 15 days after the yellow fever booster vaccination. These receptors were obtained from a man aged 18 to 35 who received the YFV17D yellow fever vaccine.

This clonotype was recorded a few times. The chain is built from TRBV6-5 and TRBJ2-5; TRBD2 agrees at 8 bases. V shed 8 bases, J shed 2 bases, and the junction held 16 bases outside the gene matches. Germline V gene lookup returns CDR1 MNHEY and CDR2 SVGAGI. The CDR3 is made up of 17 amino acids. The CDR3 DNA reads TGTGCCAGCTACCCCTACGGGGGGGGGCCGCCTCAAGAGACCCAGTACTTC. This gives the protein CASYPYGGGPPQETQYF.

This clonotype was counted a few times. The chain couples TRBV6-6 to TRBJ2-5; 8 bases are a match to TRBD2. The CDR3 covers 14 residues. V trimming: 10 bases; J trimming: 2 bases; junction bases outside the gene matches: 9. Germline lookup yields CDR1 MNHNY and CDR2 SVGAGI (reference sequence). CDR3 in amino acids: CAIGRGGPQETQYF. The CDR3 DNA is TGTGCCATCGGCCGGGGGGGCCCTCAAGAGACCCAGTACTTC.

This clonotype was seen only a few times. This sequence joins TRBV10-3 and TRBJ2-4, with 12 bases lining up with TRBD1. The CDR3 runs to 14 residues. Germline CDR1 ENHRY, CDR2 SYGVKD. V was clipped by 8 bases and J by 6 bases; unmatched bases: 5. The CDR3 sequence: CAIRDRGPGNIQYF. The CDR3 bases are TGTGCCATCCGGGACAGGGGGCCGGGAAACATTCAGTACTTC.

This clonotype was counted a few times. V gene TRBV4-1 combines with J gene TRBJ2-7, with 12 bases matching TRBD1. Germline loops: CDR1 MGHRA, CDR2 YSYEKL. V gave up 2 bases and J gave up 6 bases; unmatched junction bases: 5. This CDR3 has 15 residues. CDR3 bases: TGCGCCAGCAGCCAACCGGGACAGGGGGCGGGCGAGCAGTACGTC. Its protein is CASSQPGQGAGEQYV.

V usage is TRBV2 and J usage is TRBJ2-3, with TRBD2 matching over 7 bases. J gave up 6 bases and V 8 bases, and 8 bases lay outside the gene matches. This CDR3 has 13 amino acids. CDR1 is SNHLY, CDR2 FYNNEI, per germline. The CDR3 coding sequence is TGTGCCAGCGGAGGGAGCGGGGTTGATACGCAGTATTTT. Its translation: CASGGSGVDTQYF.

This clonotype occurred a few times. This chain's CDR3 is CASREGTGPARYTF. The CDR3 DNA sequence: TGTGCCAGCAGAGAGGGGACAGGGCCTGCTCGCTACACCTTC. V is TRBV6-5 and J is TRBJ1-2; 9 bases align to TRBD1. CDR1 is MNHEY, CDR2 SVGAGI, per germline. CDR3 length equals 14 residues. Losses at the gene ends were 6 bases for V and 9 bases for J; bases not matched to a gene: 11.

This clonotype was recorded at least ten times. The chain carries TRBV27 and TRBJ2-1; D is uncertain. The CDR3 has 11 amino acids. Germline CDR1 is MNHEY and CDR2 is SMNVEV (reference sequence). V was cut by 8 bases and J by 8 bases, with 10 bases left in between. In nucleotides, the CDR3 is TGTGCCAGCCGAAGGTACGATGAGCAGTTCTTC. It encodes CASRRYDEQFF.

This rearrangement joins TRBV5-1 to TRBJ2-5; D uncertain. CDR1 is SGHRS and CDR2 is YFSETQ in the germline V gene. The V end was cut by 0 bases, the J end by 4 bases, with 10 bases between. The CDR3 consists of 14 residues. The CDR3 region is CASSLDPPIETQYF. CDR3 DNA sequence: TGCGCCAGCAGCTTGGATCCGCCCATAGAGACCCAGTACTTC.

This clonotype has more than one count but fewer than ten. The chain couples TRBV20-1 to TRBJ1-6; 9 nucleotides line up with TRBD1. The CDR3 spans 14 residues. V gave up 6 bases and J gave up 7 bases; unmatched junction bases: 7. Germline V gene data show CDR1 as DFQATT and CDR2 as SNEGSKA (reference sequence). The CDR3 spells CSAESDRGNSPLHF. The CDR3 DNA reads as TGCAGTGCAGAGTCGGACAGGGGAAATTCACCCCTCCACTTT.

The chain recombines TRBV24-1 with TRBJ2-5, with D unresolved. Trimming took off 3 bases at V and 2 bases at J, with 9 bases between the two ends. The CDR3 covers 14 residues. Germline V gene lookup returns CDR1 KGHDR and CDR2 SFDVKD. The CDR3 DNA follows: TGTGCCACCAGTGATGACGACGTACAAGAGACCCAGTACTTC. Translating gives CATSDDDVQETQYF.

Only a few counts were recorded for this clonotype. The V call is TRBV7-8, the J call TRBJ2-2; no clear D gene. Germline V gene lookup returns CDR1 SGHVS and CDR2 FQNEAQ. Trimming shortened V by 6 bases and J by 7 bases, and 9 bases separated the two germline ends. CDR3 length equals 12 residues. CDR3 bases: TGTGCCAGCAGTTTTTTTTACGGGGAGCTGTTTTTT. This translates into CASSFFYGELFF. Full variable domain (outside the CDR3, taken from reference TRBV7-8 and TRBJ2-2): GAGVSQSPRYKVAKRGQDVALRCDPISGHVSLFWYQQALGQGPEFLTYFQNEAQLDKSGLPSDRFFAERPEGSVSTLKIQRTQQEDSAVYLCASSFFYGELFFGEGSRLTVL.

This chain joins TRBV18 and TRBJ2-2, with D possibly matching TRBD2 (5 bases). Germline CDR1 KGHSH, CDR2 LQKENI. The CDR3 extends over 16 amino acids. V lost 1 base and J lost 0, with 9 bases in between. The CDR3 DNA is TGTGCCAGCTCACCACGGTCGGGATCGAACACCGGGGAGCTGTTTTTT. The encoded protein is CASSPRSGSNTGELFF.

The J gene is TRBJ2-3, the V gene TRBV3-1; 15 positions agree with TRBD2. CDR1 LGHDT and CDR2 YNNKEL come from the germline V gene (reference sequence). The CDR3 has 15 amino acids. V shed 6 bases, J shed 4 bases, and the junction held 2 bases outside the gene matches. CDR3 amino acids: CASRGLAGGPDTQYF. DNA of the CDR3: TGTGCCAGCAGGGGACTAGCGGGGGGCCCAGATACGCAGTATTTT.

The gene calls are TRBV5-6 and TRBJ1-5, with D perhaps TRBD1 (5 bases). Trimming shortened V by 3 bases and J by 3 bases, and 10 bases separated the two germline ends. The CDR3 runs 14 residues. The germline V gene encodes CDR1 SGHDT and CDR2 YYEEEE. The chain's CDR3 is CASSSGTYNQPQHF. The CDR3 bases are TGTGCCAGCAGCTCCGGGACCTACAATCAGCCCCAGCATTTT.

This rearrangement joins TRBV4-3 to TRBJ1-6; D might be TRBD1 (5 bases). Per germline, CDR1 LGHNA and CDR2 YSLEER. V was cut by 4 bases and J by 10 bases, with 17 bases left in between. The CDR3 has 15 amino acids. The CDR3 loop reads CASSRGTVGGSPLHF. DNA for the CDR3: TGCGCCAGCAGCCGCGGGACGGTGGGAGGATCACCCCTCCACTTT.

This clonotype occurred many times. This chain joins TRBV7-6 and TRBJ1-1; D gene unclear. Germline V lookup: CDR1 SGHVS, CDR2 FNYEAQ. CDR3 size: 14 residues. Trimming removed 0 bases at V and 2 bases at J, with 7 bases between. This CDR3 reads CASSLAAVNTEAFF. CDR3 coding DNA: TGTGCCAGCAGCTTAGCCGCGGTTAACACTGAAGCTTTCTTT.

This chain connects TRBV14 to TRBJ2-3; TRBD2 matches at 7 bases. V lost 5 bases and J lost 4; bases outside the gene matches: 6. Germline loops: CDR1 SGHDN, CDR2 FVKESK. The CDR3 totals 14 residues. This chain's CDR3 is CASSSRGFSDTQYF. The CDR3 DNA reads TGTGCCAGCAGCTCGCGGGGGTTCTCAGATACGCAGTATTTT. Based on the CDR3 plus reference TRBV14 and TRBJ2-3, the full variable domain is EAGVTQFPSHSVIEKGQTVTLRCDPISGHDNLYWYRRVMGKEIKFLLHFVKESKQDESGMPNNRFLAERTGGTYSTLKVQPAELEDSGVYFCASSSRGFSDTQYFGPGTRLTVL.

This clonotype appeared a few times. The gene calls are TRBV7-8 and TRBJ2-6; D might be TRBD1 (6 bases). Germline loops: CDR1 SGHVS, CDR2 FQNEAQ. The CDR3 extends over 18 amino acids. V dropped 3 bases and J dropped 1 base, with 16 bases sitting between them. The CDR3 here is CASSFRRGTLSGANVLTF. CDR3 coding DNA: TGTGCCAGCAGCTTCCGCCGAGGGACACTTTCTGGGGCCAACGTCCTGACTTTC.

About this clonotype itself: Because the CDR3's place on the DNA is in doubt, the DNA is left out and the CDR3 is given as listed by TCRdb. The chain carries TRBV23-1 and TRBJ1-4; no DNA check was done on the table's D call, TRBD1. TRBV23-1 is filed as an ORF, its function uncertain. The CDR3 spans 17 amino acids, including both terminal residues. CDR3 amino acids: CASSQPGRGQLMKNCFF.

The chain carries TRBV12-3 or TRBV12-4 and TRBJ2-7; D gene ambiguous. V was trimmed by 11 bases and J by 0 bases, leaving 14 bases between them. CDR3 size: 13 residues. The CDR3: CAAYRAPSYEQYF. In DNA, the CDR3 is TGTGCCGCATACCGGGCGCCCTCCTACGAGCAGTACTTC.

This clonotype was seen ten or more times. The genes are TRBV7-6 and TRBJ1-5, with D possibly being TRBD1 (6 bases). V was cut by 1 base and J by 7 bases, with 11 bases left in between. This CDR3 is 14 amino acids long. CDR1 and CDR2 from the germline V gene are SGHVS and FNYEAQ. The CDR3 sequence: CASSLDGGQQPQHF. Written as DNA, the CDR3 is TGTGCCAGCAGCTTAGACGGGGGGCAACAGCCCCAGCATTTT. The variable domain in full, completed from reference TRBV7-6 and TRBJ1-5, reads GAGVSQSPRYKVTKRGQDVALRCDPISGHVSLYWYRQALGQGPEFLTYFNYEAQQDKSGLPNDRFSAERPEGSISTLTIQRTEQRDSAMYRCASSLDGGQQPQHFGDGTRLSIL.

The chain couples TRBV10-3 to TRBJ2-1, with 13 bases aligning to TRBD2. CDR1 and CDR2 (germline): ENHRY, SYGVKD. The CDR3 contains 14 residues. V trimming: 6 bases; J trimming: 6 bases; junction bases outside the gene matches: 2. The CDR3 nucleotides read TGTGCCATCAGGGGGACTAGCGGGACCAATGAGCAGTTCTTC. It codes for CAIRGTSGTNEQFF.

CDR3 bases: TGTGCCAGCAGTCCCTCAGGGAGGGGGTTGCGCAATCAGCCCCAGCATTTT. Protein sequence: CASSPSGRGLRNQPQHF. This chain uses TRBV12-3 or TRBV12-4 with TRBJ1-5, with a possible D match to TRBD1 (6 bases). The CDR3 covers 17 residues. The germline V and J ends were trimmed by 5 bases and 2 bases, with 19 bases remaining between them.

The sample holds a few counts of this clonotype. This chain joins TRBV10-3 and TRBJ1-4, with D perhaps matching TRBD1 (5 bases). Germline CDR1 and CDR2: ENHRY and SYGVKD. The V gene lost 6 bases and the J gene lost 3 bases, with 20 bases spanning the gap. The CDR3 runs 17 residues. The CDR3 coding sequence is TGTGCCATCAGCGGACGGGACGCTCCTAAGGCTAATGAAAAACTGTTTTTT. It translates to CAISGRDAPKANEKLFF.

The sample holds a few counts of this clonotype. The rearrangement links TRBV12-3 or TRBV12-4 to TRBJ1-2, with D unresolved. The CDR3 loop spans 15 amino acids. The V end was cut by 3 bases, the J end by 6 bases, with 17 bases between. CDR3: CASSFGRTIENGYTF. CDR3 nucleotide sequence: TGTGCCAGCAGTTTCGGAAGGACGATTGAGAATGGCTACACCTTC.

This clonotype was counted only a few times. V and J are TRBV2 and TRBJ2-5, with no clear D. This CDR3 has 16 residues. Germline V lookup: CDR1 SNHLY, CDR2 FYNNEI. With 5 bases removed from V and 5 bases from J, the gap between germline ends came to 21 bases. This chain's CDR3 is CASSRSPTSTWETQYF. CDR3 in DNA: TGTGCCAGCAGTAGGTCGCCGACATCCACCTGGGAGACCCAGTACTTC.

The chain joins TRBV11-2 to TRBJ2-2, with D uncertain. Germline CDR1 SGHAT, CDR2 FQNNGV. V lost 2 bases to trimming and J lost 2 bases, with 12 bases between them. This CDR3 comprises 16 residues. CDR3 loop: CASSLWFWGNTGELFF. In DNA form, the CDR3 reads TGTGCCAGCAGCTTATGGTTCTGGGGAAACACCGGGGAGCTGTTTTTT.

This clonotype was picked up many times. V and J are TRBV7-2 and TRBJ2-2; 7 nucleotides line up with TRBD1. V was pared by 3 bases and J by 5 bases, with 9 bases of the junction left unmatched. Germline V gives CDR1 SGHTA, CDR2 FQGNSA. The CDR3 totals 16 residues. The CDR3 protein is CASSFTGTVRTGELFF. CDR3 coding DNA: TGTGCCAGCAGCTTTACCGGGACAGTACGTACCGGGGAGCTGTTTTTT.

Details on this clonotype: The junction differs from germline at one of its ends, possibly a read error. The chain combines TRBV20-1 with TRBJ2-3; 9 positions agree with TRBD2. CDR1 is DFQATT, CDR2 SNEGSKA, per germline (reference sequence). The CDR3 runs to 14 residues. The CDR3 sequence is CSAEIAGVTNTQYF. As DNA, the CDR3 is TGCAGTGCCGAGATAGCGGGGGTCACAAATACGCAGTATTTT.

This clonotype was observed a few times. This sequence joins TRBV20-1 and TRBJ2-3; D is possibly TRBD1 (5 bases). The ends were cut back, 0 bases at V and 3 bases at J, with 7 bases in the middle. There are 13 residues in the CDR3. Per the germline V gene, CDR1 is DFQATT and CDR2 is SNEGSKA (reference sequence). DNA for the CDR3: TGCAGTGCTAGAGAGGACAAGACAGATACGCAGTATTTT. It is translated as CSAREDKTDTQYF.

The chain couples TRBV6-5 to TRBJ2-5; 12 bases match TRBD1. Germline-derived CDR1 and CDR2 are MNHEY and SVGAGI. Germline trimming cut 2 bases from V and 5 bases from J; bases unmatched to any gene: 12. The CDR3 contains 18 residues. In DNA, the CDR3 is TGTGCCAGCAGTTACGGCTTGCCGGGACAGGGGGCGCGGGAGACCCAGTACTTC. Translating gives CASSYGLPGQGARETQYF.

This clonotype came up a few times. The genes are TRBV29-1 and TRBJ1-1; no clear D. Germline values: CDR1 SQVTM, CDR2 ANQGSEA. The CDR3 covers 13 residues. V lost 0 bases and J 0 bases, leaving 5 bases between the germline ends. The chain's CDR3 is CSVEDGVNTEAFF. CDR3 DNA: TGCAGCGTTGAAGATGGCGTGAACACTGAAGCTTTCTTT.